This record concerns one T cell receptor beta chain sequence. This record belongs to a study of cytomegalovirus exposure and HLA in healthy donors. Study-wide context: When 350 to 400 donors were genotyped, about 86% of them were found to fall in the Caucasian-associated ancestry cluster.

Germline CDR1 is LNHDA and CDR2 is SQIVND (reference sequence). CDR3 length: 14 residues. The V and J ends lost 6 bases and 2 bases, in that order; junction bases with no gene match: 6. The primer mix had 60 Vbeta and 13 Jbeta primers. Assay used: immunoSEQ multiplex PCR; TCRdb lists only in-frame clones, some missing. The sample holds about 160,000 clones, about 75% seen once. The TCR originated in a woman aged 45-60 years in good health and CMV-seropositive. The sequenced sample was PBMCs. The chain links TRBV19 to TRBJ2-7, with 8 bases that match TRBD1. As DNA, the CDR3 is TGTGCCAGTAGACTCGGACAGGGCCCCTACGAGCAGTACTTC. Translation gives CASRLGQGPYEQYF.